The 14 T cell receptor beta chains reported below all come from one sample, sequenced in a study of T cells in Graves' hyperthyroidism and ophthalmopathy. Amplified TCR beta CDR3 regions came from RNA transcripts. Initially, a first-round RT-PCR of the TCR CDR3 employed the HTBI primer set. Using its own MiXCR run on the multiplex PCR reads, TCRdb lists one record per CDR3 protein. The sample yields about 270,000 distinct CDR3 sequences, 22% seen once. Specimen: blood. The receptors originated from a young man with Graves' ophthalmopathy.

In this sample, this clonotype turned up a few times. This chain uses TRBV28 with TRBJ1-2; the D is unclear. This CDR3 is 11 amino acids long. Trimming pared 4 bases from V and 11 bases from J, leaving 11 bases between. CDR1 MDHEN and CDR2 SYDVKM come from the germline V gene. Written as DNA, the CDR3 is TGTGCCAGCAGTTCTACCCGAATGTACACCTTC. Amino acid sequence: CASSSTRMYTF.

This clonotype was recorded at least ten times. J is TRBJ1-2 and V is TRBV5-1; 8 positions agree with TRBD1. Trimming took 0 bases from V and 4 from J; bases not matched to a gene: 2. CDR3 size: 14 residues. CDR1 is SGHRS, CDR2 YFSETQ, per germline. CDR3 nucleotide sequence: TGCGCCAGCAGCTTGGGGACAGGGATCTATGGCTACACCTTC. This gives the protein CASSLGTGIYGYTF.

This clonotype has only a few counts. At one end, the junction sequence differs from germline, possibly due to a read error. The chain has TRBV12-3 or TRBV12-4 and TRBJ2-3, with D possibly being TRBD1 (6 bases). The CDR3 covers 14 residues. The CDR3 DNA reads TGTGCCGGCAGCCAGGGGACCAACACAGATACGCAGTATTTT. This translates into CAGSQGTNTDTQYF.

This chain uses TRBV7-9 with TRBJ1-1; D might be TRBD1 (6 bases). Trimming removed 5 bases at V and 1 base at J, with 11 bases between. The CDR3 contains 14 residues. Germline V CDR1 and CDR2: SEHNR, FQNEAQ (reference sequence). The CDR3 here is CASSTTGSNTEAFF. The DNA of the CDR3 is TGTGCCAGCAGCACGACAGGATCGAACACTGAAGCTTTCTTT.

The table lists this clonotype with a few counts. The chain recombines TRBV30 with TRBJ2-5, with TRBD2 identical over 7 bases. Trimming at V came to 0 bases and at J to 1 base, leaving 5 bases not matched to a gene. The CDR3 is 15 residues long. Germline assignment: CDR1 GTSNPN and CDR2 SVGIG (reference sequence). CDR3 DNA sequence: TGTGCCTGGAGTGTTATGGCTAGCGGCCAAGAGACCCAGTACTTC. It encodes CAWSVMASGQETQYF.

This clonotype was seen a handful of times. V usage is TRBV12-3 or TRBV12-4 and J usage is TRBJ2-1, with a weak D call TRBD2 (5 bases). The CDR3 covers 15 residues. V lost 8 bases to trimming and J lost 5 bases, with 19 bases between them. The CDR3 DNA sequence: TGTGCCAGCGCGCCCCGGACTGCTGGGGACAATGAGCAGTTCTTC. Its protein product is CASAPRTAGDNEQFF.

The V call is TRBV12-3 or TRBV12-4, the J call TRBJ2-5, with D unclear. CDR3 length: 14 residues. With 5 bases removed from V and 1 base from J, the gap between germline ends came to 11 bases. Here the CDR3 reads CASSKGPFQETQYF. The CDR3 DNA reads TGTGCCAGCAGTAAGGGTCCTTTCCAAGAGACCCAGTACTTC.

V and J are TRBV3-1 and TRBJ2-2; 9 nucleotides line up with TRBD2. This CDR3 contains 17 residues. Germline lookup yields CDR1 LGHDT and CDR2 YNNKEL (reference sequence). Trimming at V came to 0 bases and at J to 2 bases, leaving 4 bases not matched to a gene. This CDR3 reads CASSQDSGRINTGELFF. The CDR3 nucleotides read TGTGCCAGCAGCCAAGATAGCGGGAGAATCAACACCGGGGAGCTGTTTTTT.

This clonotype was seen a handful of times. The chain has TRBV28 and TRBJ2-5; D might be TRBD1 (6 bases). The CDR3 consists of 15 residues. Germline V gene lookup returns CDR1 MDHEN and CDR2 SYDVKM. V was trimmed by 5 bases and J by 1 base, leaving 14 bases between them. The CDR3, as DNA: TGTGCCAGCAGTACCCGGGACACCCGCCAAGAGACCCAGTACTTC. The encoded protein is CASSTRDTRQETQYF.

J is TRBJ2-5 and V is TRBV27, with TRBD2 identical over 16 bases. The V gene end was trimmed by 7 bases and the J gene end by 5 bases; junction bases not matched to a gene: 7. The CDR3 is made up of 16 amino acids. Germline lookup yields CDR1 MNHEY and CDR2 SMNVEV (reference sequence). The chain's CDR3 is CASKTGTSGRGETQYF. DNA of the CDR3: TGTGCCAGCAAGACCGGGACTAGCGGGAGGGGGGAGACCCAGTACTTC.

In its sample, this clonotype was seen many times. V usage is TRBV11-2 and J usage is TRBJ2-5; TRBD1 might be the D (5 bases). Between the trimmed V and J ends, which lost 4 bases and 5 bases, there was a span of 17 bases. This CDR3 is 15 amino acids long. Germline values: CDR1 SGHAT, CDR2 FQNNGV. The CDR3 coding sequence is TGTGCCAGCAGCTCCAACAACCGCAGGGTGGAGACCCAGTACTTC. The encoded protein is CASSSNNRRVETQYF.

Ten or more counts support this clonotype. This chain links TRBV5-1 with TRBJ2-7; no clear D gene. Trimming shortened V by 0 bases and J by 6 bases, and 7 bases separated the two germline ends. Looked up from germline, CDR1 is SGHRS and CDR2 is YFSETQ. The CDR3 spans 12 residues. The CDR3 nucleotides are TGCGCCAGCAGCTTGGCCCCGGGCGAGCAGTACTTC. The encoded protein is CASSLAPGEQYF.

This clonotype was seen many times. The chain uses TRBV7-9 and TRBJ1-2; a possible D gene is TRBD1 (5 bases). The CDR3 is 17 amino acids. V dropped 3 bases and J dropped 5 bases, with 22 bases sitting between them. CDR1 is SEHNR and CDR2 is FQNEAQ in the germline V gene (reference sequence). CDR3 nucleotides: TGTGCCAGCAGCTTGAGCCGGGGACTTTCTAGGGGTTATGGCTACACCTTC. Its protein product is CASSLSRGLSRGYGYTF.

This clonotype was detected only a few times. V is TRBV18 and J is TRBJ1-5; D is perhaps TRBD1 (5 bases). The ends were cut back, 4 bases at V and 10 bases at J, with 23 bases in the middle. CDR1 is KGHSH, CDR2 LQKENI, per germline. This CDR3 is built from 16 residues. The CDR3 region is CASSHSGTTAISPQHF. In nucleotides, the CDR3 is TGTGCCAGCTCACACTCCGGGACGACGGCTATCAGCCCCCAGCATTTT.